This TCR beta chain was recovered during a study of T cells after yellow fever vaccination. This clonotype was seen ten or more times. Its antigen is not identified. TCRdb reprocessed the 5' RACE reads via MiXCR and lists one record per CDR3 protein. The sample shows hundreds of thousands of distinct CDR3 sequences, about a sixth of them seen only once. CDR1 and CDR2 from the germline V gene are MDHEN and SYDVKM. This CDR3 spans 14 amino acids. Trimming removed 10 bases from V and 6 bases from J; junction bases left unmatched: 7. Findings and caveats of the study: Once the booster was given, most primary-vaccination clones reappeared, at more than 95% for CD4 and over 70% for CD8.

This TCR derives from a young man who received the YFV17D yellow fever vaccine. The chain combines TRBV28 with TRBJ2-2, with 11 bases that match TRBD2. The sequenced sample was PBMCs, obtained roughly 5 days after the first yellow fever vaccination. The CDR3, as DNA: TGTGCCACCTCGACTAGCGGGGCGCCCGGGGAGCTGTTTTTT. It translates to CATSTSGAPGELFF. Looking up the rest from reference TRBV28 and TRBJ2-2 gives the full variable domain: DVKVTQSSRYLVKRTGEKVFLECVQDMDHENMFWYRQDPGLGLRLIYFSYDVKMKEKGDIPEGYSVSREKKERFSLILESASTNQTSMYLCATSTSGAPGELFFGEGSRLTVL.